The table lists the clone carrying this T cell receptor beta chain with a count of one. Other DNA sequences of this sample code for an identical CDR3. Here immunoSEQ multiplex PCR was the method, and the copy in TCRdb shows in-frame clones only, minus some. There are about 170,000 clones in the sample; more than 85% occur only once, and roughly 2.1% lies in the top ten. The V and J ends lost 2 bases and 2 bases respectively, with 6 bases between them. CDR1 MNHEY and CDR2 SVGAGI come from the germline V gene. The CDR3 sequence is 13 residues long. This specimen belongs to a study of control samples from healthy donors and cancer patients.

The J gene is TRBJ2-5, the V gene TRBV6-5, with D unclear. This TCR was sampled from a woman in her thirties or forties in good health. Sequenced sample: blood. CDR3 sequence reads: CASSYARQETQYF. CDR3 nucleotide sequence: TGTGCCAGCAGTTACGCCCGACAAGAGACCCAGTACTTC.